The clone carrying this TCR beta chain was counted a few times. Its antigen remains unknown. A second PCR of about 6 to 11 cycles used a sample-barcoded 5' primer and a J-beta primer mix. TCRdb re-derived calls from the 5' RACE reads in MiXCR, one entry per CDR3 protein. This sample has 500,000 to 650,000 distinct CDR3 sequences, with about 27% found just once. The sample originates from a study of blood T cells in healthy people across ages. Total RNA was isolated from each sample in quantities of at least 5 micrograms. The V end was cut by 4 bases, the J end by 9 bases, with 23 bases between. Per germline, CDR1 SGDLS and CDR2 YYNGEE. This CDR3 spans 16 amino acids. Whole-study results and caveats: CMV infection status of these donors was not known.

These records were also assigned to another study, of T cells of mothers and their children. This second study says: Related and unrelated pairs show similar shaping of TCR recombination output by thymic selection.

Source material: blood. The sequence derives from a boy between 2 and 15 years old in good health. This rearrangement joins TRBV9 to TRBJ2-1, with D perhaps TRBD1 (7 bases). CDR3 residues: CASSPHDRDWVFEQFF. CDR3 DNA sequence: TGTGCCAGCAGCCCACATGACAGGGACTGGGTTTTTGAGCAGTTCTTC.